This is a list of T cell receptor beta chains from one sample in a study of CD8+ T cells in alopecia areata. Profiling relied on immunoSEQ multiplex PCR, and the TCRdb table lists in-frame clones only, not all of them. The sample shows 120,000 or so clones, 58% of them seen only once. This sample comprised CD8+ T cells sorted from blood, obtained at week 4, from a patient treated with tofacitinib. These receptor sequences come from a human donor with alopecia areata. Both conserved end residues are part of each CDR3. D genes are given only for firm matches. The size field is filled for only some rows; it gives once, few, many or a size class.

size | length | J | V | D | DNA | CDR3
NA | 15 | TRBJ1-5 | TRBV15 | TRBD1 | TGTGCCACCAGCAGAGCCAGGACAGGGAGTCAGCCCCAGCATTTT | CATSRARTGSQPQHF
NA | 14 | TRBJ2-7 | TRBV7-2 | NA | TGTGCCAGCAGCTTAGGTGCGGGATCCTACGAGCAGTACTTC | CASSLGAGSYEQYF
few | 14 | TRBJ2-3 | TRBV30 | TRBD2 | TGTGCCTGGAAGGGCGGGGGAAGCACAGATACGCAGTATTTT | CAWKGGGSTDTQYF
NA | 18 | TRBJ1-5 | TRBV15 | TRBD1 | TGTGCCACCAGCAGAGATCAAGAGGGGGCGTACGGCAATCAGCCCCAGCATTTT | CATSRDQEGAYGNQPQHF
NA | 14 | TRBJ1-4 | TRBV29-1 | NA | TGCAGCGTTGGGGACGACGCAACTAATGAAAAACTGTTTTTT | CSVGDDATNEKLFF
NA | 16 | TRBJ1-4 | TRBV27 | NA | TGTGCCAGCTCTGATGAGCCGGGACACCTCAATGAAAAACTGTTTTTT | CASSDEPGHLNEKLFF
NA | 12 | TRBJ1-1 | TRBV29-1 | NA | TGCAGCGGCCTGGACAGGAACACTGAAGCTTTCTTT | CSGLDRNTEAFF
NA | 13 | TRBJ2-5 | TRBV4-2 | NA | TGTGCCAGCAGCCAAGGTCGGCAAGAGACCCAGTACTTC | CASSQGRQETQYF
NA | 15 | TRBJ2-4 | TRBV5-6 | NA | TGTGCCAGCAGCTCGACAACAGGGATGGGAAACATTCAGTACTTC | CASSSTTGMGNIQYF
few | 14 | TRBJ1-2 | TRBV28 | NA | TGTGCCAGCAGTCTAGGGGTGGGGGCGAGTGGCTACACCTTC | CASSLGVGASGYTF
once | 13 | TRBJ2-1 | TRBV29-1 | NA | TGCAGCTCCCGGGGGAGCTCCTACAATGAGCAGTTCTTC | CSSRGSSYNEQFF
NA | 15 | TRBJ2-2 | TRBV11-2 | TRBD2 | TGTGCCAGCAGCCTCCGACTAGCGGGGGAAATGCAGCTGTTTTTT | CASSLRLAGEMQLFF
NA | 16 | TRBJ2-7 | TRBV28 | TRBD1 | TGTGCCAGCAGTTTCTCGACAGGGGCCCCCAACCGGGAGCAGTACTTC | CASSFSTGAPNREQYF
NA | 13 | TRBJ2-1 | TRBV5-1 | NA | TGCGCCAGCAGGCCCACGGTCAACAATGAGCAGTTCTTC | CASRPTVNNEQFF
NA | 17 | TRBJ2-7 | TRBV19 | NA | TGTGCCAGTAGTCAATGGACCGTCGCGACGCCCTCTTACGAGCAGTACTTC | CASSQWTVATPSYEQYF
few | 14 | TRBJ2-7 | TRBV7-8 | NA | TGTGCCAGCAGCTTAGTTGAAGGCGCCTACGAGCAGTACTTC | CASSLVEGAYEQYF
NA | 14 | TRBJ2-7 | TRBV30 | TRBD1 | TGTGCCGCCCATACGGGACAGGGCGCCTACGAGCAGTACTTC | CAAHTGQGAYEQYF
NA | 14 | TRBJ1-2 | TRBV7-8 | TRBD1 | TGTGCCAGCAGCTCGTATGGACAGGCATATGGCTACACCTTC | CASSSYGQAYGYTF
NA | 13 | TRBJ2-7 | TRBV29-1 | TRBD2 | TGCAGCGGCTTAGCGGGGGGCCCTGACGAGCAGTACTTC | CSGLAGGPDEQYF
NA | 12 | TRBJ1-1 | TRBV2 | NA | TGTGCCAGCTGGTCGGGGGCTAACGAAGCTTTCTTT | CASWSGANEAFF
NA | 14 | TRBJ1-5 | TRBV25-1 | NA | TGTGCCAGCAGTGAATTTGGAGAGGGTCAGCCCCAGCATTTT | CASSEFGEGQPQHF
NA | 15 | TRBJ2-7 | TRBV27 | NA | TGTGCCAGCAGTTTAAGATTGGGGGCCGTCTACGAGCAGTACTTC | CASSLRLGAVYEQYF
NA | 15 | TRBJ2-7 | TRBV30 | NA | TGTGCCTGGAGTGTACGGGCGGGGGCCACCTACGAGCAGTACTTC | CAWSVRAGATYEQYF
NA | 12 | TRBJ1-1 | TRBV29-1 | NA | TGCAGCGTTGACAGGGGTAACACTGAAGCTTTCTTT | CSVDRGNTEAFF
NA | 15 | TRBJ1-2 | TRBV29-1 | TRBD1 | TGCAGCGTTGAAGTTCCTTTGACAGGGTTCTATGGCTACACCTTC | CSVEVPLTGFYGYTF
NA | 13 | TRBJ1-6 | TRBV15 | TRBD1 | TGTGCCACTAGGACAGGGGGGAATTCACCCCTCCACTTT | CATRTGGNSPLHF
NA | 14 | TRBJ2-7 | TRBV29-1 | NA | TGCAGCGTCATATCAGACAGGGAGGGTTACGAGCAGTACTTC | CSVISDREGYEQYF
NA | 15 | TRBJ2-2 | TRBV25-1 | NA | TGTGCCAGCAGTGACGATTCAGGGGACACCGGGGAGCTGTTTTTT | CASSDDSGDTGELFF
NA | 14 | TRBJ2-1 | TRBV29-1 | NA | TGCAGCGTTGGGGCCAGGCCTGACATGAATGAGCAGTTCTTC | CSVGARPDMNEQFF
NA | 14 | TRBJ2-5 | TRBV6-5 | NA | TGTGCCAGCAGTTCATTAGCGGAACAAGAGACCCAGTACTTC | CASSSLAEQETQYF
NA | 13 | TRBJ2-7 | TRBV29-1 | NA | TGCAGCGTCGTTCGGGACGTATCCTACGAGCAGTACTTC | CSVVRDVSYEQYF
NA | 11 | TRBJ1-1 | TRBV9 | NA | TGTGCCAGCAGCGGGGACACTGAAGCTTTCTTT | CASSGDTEAFF
NA | 19 | TRBJ2-6 | TRBV15 | TRBD1 | TGTGCCACCAGCCAGACGGACAGGGGGCCACTCTCTGGGGCCAACGTCCTGACTTTC | CATSQTDRGPLSGANVLTF
NA | 13 | TRBJ1-6 | TRBV30 | NA | TGTGCCTGGAGTTTGGTTAGGGACTCACCCCTCCACTTT | CAWSLVRDSPLHF
few | 15 | TRBJ2-3 | TRBV4-2 | NA | TGTGCCAGCAGCCAAGTTTCAGGGAGCACAGATACGCAGTATTTT | CASSQVSGSTDTQYF
NA | 16 | TRBJ1-5 | TRBV15 | TRBD1 | TGTGCCACCAGCAGAGGCCCTCAGGGGGCTGGCCAGCCCCAGCATTTT | CATSRGPQGAGQPQHF
few | 18 | TRBJ2-1 | TRBV27 | TRBD2 | TGTGCCAGCAGTTCCCCCGGACTAGCGGGGCCAATAGGGGATGAGCAGTTCTTC | CASSSPGLAGPIGDEQFF
NA | 15 | TRBJ2-7 | TRBV28 | NA | TGTGCCAGCAGTAACCTTCGGGACGGTGCCTACGAGCAGTACTTC | CASSNLRDGAYEQYF
once | 14 | TRBJ2-7 | TRBV2 | NA | TGTGCCAGCAGTGAAGTTGGCGGGTACTACGAGCAGTACTTC | CASSEVGGYYEQYF
NA | 14 | TRBJ2-5 | TRBV7-8 | TRBD2 | TGTGCCAGCAGCACCCGACTAGCGGAAGAGACCCAGTACTTC | CASSTRLAEETQYF
NA | 15 | TRBJ2-5 | TRBV18 | NA | TGTGCCAGCTCACTCAGGAACAGGGTTCGGGAGACCCAGTACTTC | CASSLRNRVRETQYF
NA | 14 | TRBJ1-2 | TRBV7-6 | NA | TGTGCCAGCAGCTTCAGCAGGGAAGACTATGGCTACACCTTC | CASSFSREDYGYTF
NA | 15 | TRBJ2-1 | TRBV15 | NA | TGTGCCACCAGCAGGGTTCCGAGCTCCTACAATGAGCAGTTCTTC | CATSRVPSSYNEQFF
NA | 12 | TRBJ2-7 | TRBV30 | NA | TGTGCCTGGAGTAGCGCGGATTACGAGCAGTACTTC | CAWSSADYEQYF
few | 12 | TRBJ1-1 | TRBV29-1 | NA | TGCAGCGTACAGGGTTTTGGGACTGAAGCTTTCTTT | CSVQGFGTEAFF
NA | 11 | TRBJ1-1 | TRBV30 | TRBD1 | TGTGCCTGGGACAGGGGTACCGAAGCTTTCTTT | CAWDRGTEAFF
NA | 16 | TRBJ2-3 | TRBV29-1 | TRBD2 | TGCAGCGTTGTTAACGGGGGGATATACACAGATGGTGAGCAGTATTTT | CSVVNGGIYTDGEQYF